The T cell receptor (beta chain) described here comes from a study of blood T cell repertoires in COVID-19. Here immunoSEQ multiplex PCR was the method, and the copy in TCRdb shows in-frame clones only, minus some. The profile shows 200,000 to 250,000 clones, under 90% of them singletons. The CDR3 has 12 amino acids. The germline gives CDR1 SGHNT, CDR2 YYREEE (reference sequence). Details on this clone: The germline gene is not matched at one end of the junction; a read error may be the cause.

Sequenced: peripheral blood. This receptor was taken from a woman older than 75 with acute or convalescent COVID-19. The chain is built from TRBV5-4 and TRBJ1-2; D might be TRBD1 (6 bases). CDR3 amino acids: CASSVPNRVNSF. CDR3 nucleotides: TGTGCCAGCAGCGTACCGAACAGGGTAAATTCCTTC.